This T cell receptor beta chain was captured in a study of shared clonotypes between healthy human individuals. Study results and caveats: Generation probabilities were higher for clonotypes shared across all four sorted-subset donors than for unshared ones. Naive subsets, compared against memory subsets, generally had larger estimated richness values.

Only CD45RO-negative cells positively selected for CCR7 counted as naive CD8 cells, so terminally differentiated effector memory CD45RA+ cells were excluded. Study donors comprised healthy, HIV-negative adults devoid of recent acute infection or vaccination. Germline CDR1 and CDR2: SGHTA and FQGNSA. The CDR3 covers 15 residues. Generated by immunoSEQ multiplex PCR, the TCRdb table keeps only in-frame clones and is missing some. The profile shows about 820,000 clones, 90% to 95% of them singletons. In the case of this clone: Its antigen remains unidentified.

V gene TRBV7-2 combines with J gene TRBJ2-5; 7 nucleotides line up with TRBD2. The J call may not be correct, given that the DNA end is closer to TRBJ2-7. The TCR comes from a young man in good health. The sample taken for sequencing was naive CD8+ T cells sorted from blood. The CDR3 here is CASSLAWTSGYEQYF. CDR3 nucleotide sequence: TGTGCCAGCAGCTTAGCGTGGACTAGTGGCTACGAGCAGTACTTC.